The sequence of this T cell receptor beta chain was determined in a study of CD8+CD57+ T cells in acquired aplastic anemia. TCR beta VDJ and CDR3 profiling used genomic DNA as template. Via MiXCR, TCRdb re-called the reads, giving one row per CDR3 protein. The table shows around 430,000 distinct CDR3 sequences, with roughly a third occurring only once. CD8+CD57+ cell expansion had been shown by flow cytometry in patients chosen for sequencing. Every patient was diagnosed with severe acquired aplastic anemia. This clonotype was seen at least ten times. With 4 bases removed from V and 1 base from J, the gap between germline ends came to 7 bases. The CDR3 extends over 13 amino acids. Germline V lookup: CDR1 SEHNR, CDR2 FQNEAQ (reference sequence).

Source material: sorted CD4+, CD8+, or CD8+CD57+ T cells (not recorded which) from PBMCs. This chain connects TRBV7-9 to TRBJ1-1; D remains unclear. The TCR sequence derives from a human donor with aplastic anemia. The chain's CDR3 is CASSWERNTEAFF. DNA of the CDR3: TGTGCCAGCAGCTGGGAGAGGAACACTGAAGCTTTCTTT. Using reference TRBV7-9 and TRBJ1-1 for the parts outside the CDR3, the full variable domain is DTGVSQNPRHKITKRGQNVTFRCDPISEHNRLYWYRQTLGQGPEFLTYFQNEAQLEKSRLLSDRFSAERPKGSFSTLEIQRTEQGDSAMYLCASSWERNTEAFFGQGTRLTVV.